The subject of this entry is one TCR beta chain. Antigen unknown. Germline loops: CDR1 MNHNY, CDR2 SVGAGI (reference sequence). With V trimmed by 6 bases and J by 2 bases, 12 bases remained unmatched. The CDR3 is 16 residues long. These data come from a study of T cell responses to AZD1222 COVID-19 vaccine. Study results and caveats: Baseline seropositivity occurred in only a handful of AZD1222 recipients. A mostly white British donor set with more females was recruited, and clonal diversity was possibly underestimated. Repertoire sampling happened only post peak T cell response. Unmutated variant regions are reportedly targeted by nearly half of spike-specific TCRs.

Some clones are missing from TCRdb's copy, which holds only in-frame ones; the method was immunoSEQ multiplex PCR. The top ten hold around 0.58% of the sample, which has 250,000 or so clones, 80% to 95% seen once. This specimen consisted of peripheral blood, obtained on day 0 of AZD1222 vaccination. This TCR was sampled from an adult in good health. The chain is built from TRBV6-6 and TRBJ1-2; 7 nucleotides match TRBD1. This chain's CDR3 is CASRLPADRANYGYTF. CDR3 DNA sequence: TGTGCCAGCAGACTCCCAGCCGACAGGGCGAACTATGGCTACACCTTC.